The sequence of this TCR beta chain was determined in a study of post-analysis software for immune sequencing data. As for the study in general: Patients with relapsing-remitting, secondary progressive and progressive-relapsing multiple sclerosis courses were all represented. Study-level results: Five or six TRBV segments, including TRBV5-6, TRBV5-1 and TRBV20-1, were more frequent in patients than controls. For normalized Chao1 diversity, multiple sclerosis patients scored significantly lower than controls did. Strong co-clustering by F measure was seen for same-batch samples.

A few counts support this clonotype. Its target is not known. The ends were cut back, 1 base at V and 12 bases at J, with 14 bases in the middle. This CDR3 has 13 amino acids. The germline V gene has CDR1 SGHAT and CDR2 FQNNGV. The TCR beta cDNA libraries carried unique molecular identifiers. T cells numbering roughly 1 to 10 million yielded around 500,000 cDNA molecules. TCRdb passed the PCR reads through MiXCR, listing each CDR3 protein once. The sample comprises roughly 800,000 distinct CDR3 sequences, 30% of which are singletons, and around 0.6% rests with the top ten. The sequencing input was blood. V usage is TRBV11-2 and J usage is TRBJ2-3; possible D gene TRBD1, 6 bases. The TCR originated in a girl between 10 and 17 years old with multiple sclerosis. As DNA, the CDR3 is TGTGCCAGCAGCTTAGGTCGAACAGGGCCCCAGTATTTT. The encoded protein is CASSLGRTGPQYF.